The present entry profiles one TCR beta chain with its context. Its antigen is not known. V lost 10 bases and J lost 9; bases outside the gene matches: 11. This CDR3 is built from 13 residues. Germline CDR1 LNHDA, CDR2 SQIVND (reference sequence). Documented time point: pre-treatment sample, taken before nivolumab and TIL therapy. The tumor samples were excised metastases, mostly pleural nodules or supraclavicular lymph nodes. The data originate from a study of TIL therapy for anti-PD-1-resistant metastatic lung cancer. The wider study: Half of patients were current or former smokers. Whole-study results and caveats: TIL cultures after expansion showed higher clonality and lower diversity than baseline tumor (median roughly 6.3% vs 31%). Patients were highly selected, enriched for treatment-naive, never-smoker and oncogene-addicted cases.

The immunoSEQ assay was v3. Each library reached 1.5 million to 2.5 million read pairs, or about 5-6 million at deep level. Some clones are missing from TCRdb's copy, which holds only in-frame ones; the method was immunoSEQ multiplex PCR. The table records about 100,000 clones, just over 65% of them present only once. The sample here was tumor tissue, taken at baseline. The chain is built from TRBV19 and TRBJ2-1; 8 bases fit TRBD2. The TCR was taken from a person aged 25-79 years with non-small cell lung cancer. The CDR3 DNA follows: TGTGCCACCTCGAGGAGCGGGAGTATTGAGCAGTTCTTC. As protein: CATSRSGSIEQFF.